This TCR beta chain is drawn from a study of blood T cell repertoires in COVID-19. Turning to the study itself: Sites across the United States, Italy and Spain contributed samples from acute and convalescent COVID-19.

Libraries were prepared by immunoSEQ multiplex PCR; TCRdb keeps only in-frame clonotypes and omits some of them. Of roughly 59,000 clones in the sample, around four fifths were seen once. CDR1 is SGHNT, CDR2 YYREEE, per germline (reference sequence). V dropped 4 bases and J dropped 10; count of bases not matched to a gene: 6. CDR3 length: 14 residues. This chain connects TRBV5-4 to TRBJ1-6; TRBD1 aligns across 9 bases. Sequencing was performed on peripheral blood. This sequence originates from a woman between 45 and 65 years old with active or convalescent COVID-19. The CDR3 loop is CASSLDRGSSPLHF. CDR3 nucleotides: TGTGCCAGCAGCCTGGACAGGGGAAGCTCACCCCTCCACTTT.